The 31 T cell receptor beta chains reported below all come from one sample, sequenced in a study of blood T cells in healthy people across ages. The use of a sample-barcoded 5' primer and a J-beta primer mix characterized a second PCR of roughly 6 to 11 cycles. TCRdb called the 5' RACE reads again in MiXCR, with one record for every CDR3 protein. The table has 1,300,000 or so distinct CDR3 sequences, 45% to 70% seen once. The sequencing input was blood. The origin of the receptors is a man younger than 30 in good health.

The chain recombines TRBV5-1 with TRBJ1-2; D unresolved. The CDR3 runs 13 residues. V was pared by 4 bases and J by 4 bases, with 11 bases between. CDR1 SGHRS and CDR2 YFSETQ come from the germline V gene. DNA for the CDR3: TGCGCCAGCAGCCACGGGCTGGGCTATGGCTACACCTTC. Amino acid sequence: CASSHGLGYGYTF. Variable domain in full (rest from reference TRBV5-1 and TRBJ1-2): KAGVTQTPRYLIKTRGQQVTLSCSPISGHRSVSWYQQTPGQGLQFLFEYFSETQRNKGNFPGRFSGRQFSNSRSEMNVSTLELGDSALYLCASSHGLGYGYTFGSGTRLTVV.

The V call is TRBV3-1, the J call TRBJ2-3, with a tentative D call TRBD1 (6 bases). This CDR3 has 17 amino acids. The V gene lost 4 bases and the J gene lost 2 bases, with 19 bases spanning the gap. Germline assignment: CDR1 LGHDT and CDR2 YNNKEL (reference sequence). CDR3 nucleotide sequence: TGTGCCAGCAGCCCTGCCGGACACAGGGCCTACACAGATACGCAGTATTTT. Its protein is CASSPAGHRAYTDTQYF.

The chain joins TRBV20-1 to TRBJ2-7; TRBD1 is a possible D gene (6 bases). The CDR3 has 16 amino acids. Germline CDR1 reads DFQATT; CDR2 reads SNEGSKA (reference sequence). Deletions cut 0 bases from V and 5 bases from J, with 20 bases between. CDR3 in amino acids: CSARDIIQGQPHEQYF. The CDR3 DNA follows: TGCAGTGCTAGAGATATCATCCAGGGGCAGCCCCACGAGCAGTACTTC.

This chain links TRBV5-1 with TRBJ1-2; TRBD1 agrees at 10 bases. This CDR3 spans 21 amino acids. Germline loops: CDR1 SGHRS, CDR2 YFSETQ. Unmatched junction bases numbered 21, after V lost 4 bases and J lost 0 bases. The CDR3: CASSPESARDRGGLANYGYTF. The CDR3 DNA reads TGCGCCAGCAGCCCAGAAAGCGCCCGGGACAGGGGCGGTCTAGCTAACTATGGCTACACCTTC.

A few counts support this clonotype. The chain employs TRBV27 and TRBJ2-3; D tentatively reads TRBD1 or TRBD2 (5 bases each). Trimming removed 0 bases at V and 1 base at J, with 17 bases between. Germline CDR1 MNHEY, CDR2 SMNVEV (reference sequence). There are 18 residues in the CDR3. The CDR3 bases are TGTGCCAGCAGTTTATCGATCGGTTTCGGGGCACGCACAGATACGCAGTATTTT. Translation: CASSLSIGFGARTDTQYF.

This chain connects TRBV6-2 or TRBV6-3 to TRBJ2-1, with unresolved D. Trimming took off 5 bases at V and 6 bases at J, with 14 bases between the two ends. The CDR3 totals 14 residues. The germline V gene encodes CDR1 MNHEY and CDR2 SVGEGT. The CDR3 is CASSRPPWTNEQFF. CDR3 DNA: TGTGCCAGCAGTCGCCCCCCCTGGACCAATGAGCAGTTCTTC.

The rearrangement joins TRBV27 to TRBJ1-2; possibly TRBD1 for D (6 bases). The CDR3 contains 13 residues. The germline CDR1 and CDR2 sequences are MNHEY and SMNVEV (reference sequence). Trimming stripped 10 bases from V and 4 bases from J, with 16 bases between. CDR3: CATLGGGSYGYTF. In nucleotides, the CDR3 is TGTGCCACCCTGGGCGGGGGCTCCTATGGCTACACCTTC.

J is TRBJ2-1 and V is TRBV7-9, with D possibly being TRBD2 (6 bases). Germline CDR1 and CDR2: SEHNR and FQNEAQ (reference sequence). The CDR3 spans 14 residues. The germline V and J ends were trimmed by 4 bases and 8 bases, with 15 bases remaining between them. CDR3 DNA: TGTGCCAGCAGCTCGGGACTCGTAACCCATGAGCAGTTCTTC. Protein: CASSSGLVTHEQFF. Complete variable domain (other parts from reference TRBV7-9 and TRBJ2-1): DTGVSQNPRHKITKRGQNVTFRCDPISEHNRLYWYRQTLGQGPEFLTYFQNEAQLEKSRLLSDRFSAERPKGSFSTLEIQRTEQGDSAMYLCASSSGLVTHEQFFGPGTRLTVL.

The chain combines TRBV7-6 with TRBJ1-5; the match to TRBD1 covers 10 bases. V shed 5 bases and J 5 bases; nucleotides not matched to a gene: 6. Germline V gene data show CDR1 as SGHVS and CDR2 as FNYEAQ. The CDR3 length is 15 residues. The CDR3 DNA follows: TGTGCCAGCAGCACCGGGACAGGGGTTGATCAGCCCCAGCATTTT. This encodes CASSTGTGVDQPQHF.

This chain uses TRBV7-2 with TRBJ2-1; weak D call: TRBD2 (5 bases). CDR1 and CDR2 (germline): SGHTA, FQGNSA. The CDR3 has 14 residues. Trimming cost V 5 bases and J 8 bases, with 16 bases left between them. CDR3 in amino acids: CASSPNRARDEQFF. DNA of the CDR3: TGTGCCAGCAGCCCTAATCGAGCGAGGGATGAGCAGTTCTTC.

The chain employs TRBV13 and TRBJ2-5, with D perhaps assigned TRBD1 or TRBD2 (5 bases each). The V end lost 3 bases, the J end lost 5 bases, and 13 bases lay between the germline ends. Germline loops: CDR1 PRHDT, CDR2 FYEKMQ (reference sequence). This CDR3 has 14 residues. The CDR3 DNA sequence: TGTGCCAGCAGCTTTCACACGGGGCAGGAGACCCAGTACTTC. Translated: CASSFHTGQETQYF.

This clonotype came up a few times. V and J are TRBV5-1 and TRBJ1-1, with D unresolved. The CDR3 is 14 amino acids. The V and J ends lost 6 bases and 3 bases respectively, with 15 bases between them. Germline V gene data show CDR1 as SGHRS and CDR2 as YFSETQ. CDR3 loop: CASIGWGSDTEAFF. CDR3 bases: TGCGCCAGCATTGGATGGGGTTCGGACACTGAAGCTTTCTTT.

V usage is TRBV4-3 and J usage is TRBJ2-5; the D gene is possibly TRBD2 (6 bases). The CDR3 is made up of 15 amino acids. Trimming shortened V by 0 bases and J by 1 base, and 9 bases separated the two germline ends. From germline, CDR1 is LGHNA and CDR2 YSLEER. The CDR3 DNA is TGCGCCAGCAGCCAAGATGCCGGGGGCCAAGAGACCCAGTACTTC. It specifies CASSQDAGGQETQYF.

CDR3 DNA sequence: TGTGCCAGCAGGGGAAAAGCCTACAATGAGCAGTTCTTC. The encoded protein is CASRGKAYNEQFF. The rearrangement joins TRBV14 to TRBJ2-1; D gene unclear. The germline V gene encodes CDR1 SGHDN and CDR2 FVKESK. Trimming took 6 bases from V and 2 from J, leaving 8 bases between them. This CDR3 spans 13 amino acids.

The chain recombines TRBV3-1 with TRBJ1-2; D ambiguous. The V gene's germline CDR1 is LGHDT and CDR2 YNNKEL (reference sequence). The CDR3 has 13 amino acids. Between the trimmed V and J ends, which lost 2 bases and 8 bases, there was a span of 12 bases. In DNA form, the CDR3 reads TGTGCCAGCAGCCAAATCTCCTTGGACGGCTACACCTTC. Translating gives CASSQISLDGYTF.

The chain combines TRBV25-1 with TRBJ2-2, with 9 positions matching TRBD1. CDR3 length: 21 residues. CDR1 is MGHDK and CDR2 is SYGVNS in the germline V gene. With V trimmed by 0 bases and J by 1 base, 15 bases remained unmatched. CDR3 nucleotide sequence: TGTGCCAGCAGTGAATACAAACTACATAATAGGGGACAGGGGAACACCGGGGAGCTGTTTTTT. Protein product: CASSEYKLHNRGQGNTGELFF.

This chain joins TRBV10-3 and TRBJ2-1; 10 positions agree with TRBD2. Germline V gene lookup returns CDR1 ENHRY and CDR2 SYGVKD. The V segment lost 6 bases and the J segment 6 bases; nucleotides outside the gene matches: 2. The CDR3 runs to 13 residues. CDR3 region: CAIRLAGINEQFF. DNA of the CDR3: TGTGCCATCAGACTAGCGGGAATCAATGAGCAGTTCTTC.

V and J are TRBV4-1 and TRBJ2-1, with 7 bases lining up with TRBD2. Germline trimming cut 4 bases from V and 2 bases from J; bases unmatched to any gene: 5. The CDR3 extends over 15 amino acids. Germline V gene sequence: CDR1 MGHRA, CDR2 YSYEKL. The CDR3: CASSPLGLAYNEQFF. The CDR3 DNA reads as TGCGCCAGCAGCCCTCTAGGACTAGCCTACAATGAGCAGTTCTTC.

V usage is TRBV6-1 and J usage is TRBJ2-7, with D possibly matching TRBD2 (6 bases). Per germline, CDR1 MNHNS and CDR2 SASEGT. The CDR3 sequence is 16 residues long. V was pared by 2 bases and J by 4 bases, with 18 bases between. The CDR3 sequence: CASSETPGTPTYEQYF. For the CDR3, the DNA is TGTGCCAGCAGTGAAACCCCTGGGACTCCGACGTACGAGCAGTACTTC.

The V call is TRBV4-1, the J call TRBJ1-1, with D possibly being TRBD1 (5 bases). CDR1 is MGHRA and CDR2 is YSYEKL in the germline V gene. Trimming left V 10 bases short and J 0 bases short, with 12 bases between. CDR3 length: 13 amino acids. CDR3 bases: TGCGCCACCGTGGGACGGTTGAACACTGAAGCTTTCTTT. This sequence encodes CATVGRLNTEAFF.

The chain combines TRBV20-1 with TRBJ2-7; D might be TRBD1 (5 bases). Trimming left V 7 bases short and J 3 bases short, with 16 bases between. The CDR3 spans 13 residues. Germline V gene lookup returns CDR1 DFQATT and CDR2 SNEGSKA (reference sequence). CDR3 in amino acids: CSGTTGAYYEQYF. CDR3 coding DNA: TGCAGTGGCACCACTGGGGCTTACTACGAGCAGTACTTC.

The chain recombines TRBV20-1 with TRBJ2-3; possibly TRBD2 for D (7 bases). Trimming pared 6 bases from V and 3 bases from J, leaving 16 bases between. Germline V gene sequence: CDR1 DFQATT, CDR2 SNEGSKA (reference sequence). The CDR3 spans 14 residues. CDR3 in amino acids: CSAPGGRGTDTQYF. CDR3 nucleotide sequence: TGCAGTGCCCCGGGGGGCAGGGGAACAGATACGCAGTATTTT.

The chain carries TRBV5-5 and TRBJ1-2; 7 bases are shared with TRBD1. The CDR3 runs 15 residues. Germline CDR1 is SGHKS and CDR2 is YYEKEE (reference sequence). V dropped 0 bases and J dropped 4; count of bases not matched to a gene: 6. CDR3 amino acids: CASSLVSGQPYGYTF. CDR3 coding DNA: TGTGCCAGCAGCTTGGTATCGGGACAGCCCTATGGCTACACCTTC.

The chain is built from TRBV5-1 and TRBJ2-7; D is possibly TRBD1 (5 bases). V was clipped by 3 bases and J by 3 bases, with 25 bases between them. From germline, CDR1 is SGHRS and CDR2 YFSETQ. The CDR3 covers 18 residues. CDR3 nucleotide sequence: TGCGCCAGCAGCTCACAAGGAGCATGGACAAGAACTAACTACGAGCAGTACTTC. Its translation is CASSSQGAWTRTNYEQYF. The full variable domain, in which reference TRBV5-1 and TRBJ2-7 provide the parts outside the CDR3, is KAGVTQTPRYLIKTRGQQVTLSCSPISGHRSVSWYQQTPGQGLQFLFEYFSETQRNKGNFPGRFSGRQFSNSRSEMNVSTLELGDSALYLCASSSQGAWTRTNYEQYFGPGTRLTVT.

This chain's CDR3 is CASSDQGFEQYF. The CDR3, as DNA: TGTGCCAGCAGCGACCAGGGGTTTGAGCAGTACTTC. This chain connects TRBV7-9 to TRBJ2-7; D possibly corresponds to TRBD1 (6 bases). The CDR3 consists of 12 residues. V shed 5 bases and J shed 7 bases, with 12 bases lying between them. CDR1 is SEHNR, CDR2 FQNEAQ, per germline (reference sequence).

This clonotype was detected only a few times. J is TRBJ1-2 and V is TRBV10-2, with D hard to call. The CDR3 sequence is 13 residues long. The germline V gene has CDR1 WSHSY and CDR2 SAAADI. V lost 3 bases to trimming and J lost 10 bases, with 15 bases between them. The CDR3 DNA is TGCGCCAGCAGTGAAGTCGTCATTGGGGTCTACACCTTC. The encoded protein is CASSEVVIGVYTF.

The genes are TRBV28 and TRBJ2-7; possibly TRBD1 or TRBD2 for D (5 bases each). The CDR3 contains 15 residues. Germline V gene sequence: CDR1 MDHEN, CDR2 SYDVKM. Trimming shortened V by 2 bases and J by 0 bases, and 11 bases separated the two germline ends. The CDR3 bases are TGTGCCAGCAGTTTAAATGGGGACGCCTCCTACGAGCAGTACTTC. It encodes CASSLNGDASYEQYF.

The genes are TRBV6-5 and TRBJ2-7; 8 bases line up with TRBD2. This CDR3 is built from 12 residues. V gave up 6 bases and J gave up 10 bases; unmatched junction bases: 8. Per the germline V gene, CDR1 is MNHEY and CDR2 is SVGAGI. The CDR3 reads CASRSGTRAQYF. The CDR3 nucleotides are TGTGCCAGCAGATCCGGGACTAGAGCTCAGTACTTC.

The chain carries TRBV20-1 and TRBJ2-1, with 8 bases identical to TRBD2. The junction had 12 bases not matched to a gene; V was cut back by 5 bases and J by 9 bases. CDR1 is DFQATT, CDR2 SNEGSKA, per germline (reference sequence). The CDR3 loop spans 14 amino acids. The CDR3 DNA reads TGCAGTGCTGATTCGGGACTAGATGTACTTGAGCAGTTCTTC. Its translation: CSADSGLDVLEQFF.

The genes are TRBV9 and TRBJ1-3, with D possibly TRBD1 on 5 matching bases. This CDR3 spans 16 amino acids. Trimming left V 3 bases short and J 2 bases short, with 15 bases between. The germline V gene has CDR1 SGDLS and CDR2 YYNGEE. In DNA, the CDR3 is TGTGCCAGCAGCGCTCCAAAGGTGGGGGCTGGAAACACCATATATTTT. Translated: CASSAPKVGAGNTIYF.

This clonotype turned up a few times. The chain couples TRBV18 to TRBJ2-3; 8 bases line up with TRBD1. This CDR3 spans 16 amino acids. CDR1 KGHSH and CDR2 LQKENI come from the germline V gene. V shed 6 bases, J shed 0 bases, and the junction held 8 bases outside the gene matches. CDR3: CASSPTGQGSTDTQYF. As DNA, the CDR3 is TGTGCCAGCTCTCCAACCGGACAGGGAAGCACAGATACGCAGTATTTT. The entire variable domain, with the rest obtained from reference TRBV18 and TRBJ2-3, is as follows: NAGVMQNPRHLVRRRGQEARLRCSPMKGHSHVYWYRQLPEEGLKFMVYLQKENIIDESGMPKERFSAEFPKEGPSILRIQQVVRGDSAAYFCASSPTGQGSTDTQYFGPGTRLTVL.